This record concerns one T cell receptor (beta chain) sequence. Its antigen remains unknown. This entry belongs to a study of shared clonotypes between healthy human individuals. General study results and limits: Non-shared clonotypes were found to have lower generation probabilities than the clonotypes that were shared by all four of the sorted-subset donors.

Naive CD8 cells comprised CD45RO-negative, CCR7-positively selected cells, excluding terminally differentiated effector memory CD45RA+ cells. J was trimmed by 3 bases and V by 4 bases; bases with no gene match: 13. CDR3 size: 17 residues. CDR1 is WSHSY and CDR2 is SAAADI in the germline V gene. Generated by immunoSEQ multiplex PCR, the TCRdb table keeps only in-frame clones and is missing some. This table has millions of clones, approximately 94% appearing once. The sequence derives from a man aged 18 to 30 in good health. The chain employs TRBV10-2 and TRBJ2-5; 8 bases align to TRBD2. Sample: naive CD8+ T cells sorted from blood. Written as DNA, the CDR3 is TGCGCCAGCAGTGGGCCCCAGGAAACTAGCGGTAAAGAGACCCAGTACTTC. This sequence encodes CASSGPQETSGKETQYF.